These T cell receptor beta chains were read from a single sample in a study of blood T cells in healthy people across ages. TCRdb passed the 5' RACE reads through MiXCR, listing each CDR3 protein once. The repertoire includes hundreds of thousands of distinct CDR3 sequences, roughly 20% of them detected once, and around 22% sits in the top ten. The sequenced material came from blood. Receptor source: a man in his 70s in good health. Each CDR3 is given with its conserved first and last residue. A D gene is named only where the DNA matches it firmly. For some rows the clone size is stated as once, few or many, or as a class when expanded; others skip it.

TRBV12-3/TRBV12-4	-	-	TRBJ2-2	TGTGCCAGCAGTACCTACACAACGAACACCGGGGAGCTGTTTTTT	CASSTYTTNTGELFF
TRBV9	-	-	TRBJ2-2	TGTGCCAGCAGCGTAGACGTAGGGTGGGGGAGCGGGAACACCGGGGAGCTGTTTTTT	CASSVDVGWGSGNTGELFF
TRBV12-5	-	TRBD2	TRBJ2-5	TGTGCTAGTGGCCCGATAGCGGGAGTGAAAGAGACCCAGTACTTC	CASGPIAGVKETQYF
TRBV5-1	-	TRBD1	TRBJ1-1	TGCGCCAGCAGCTTTACAGGGGCTCTTGAAGCTTTCTTT	CASSFTGALEAFF
TRBV3-1	few	-	TRBJ1-6	TGTGCCAGCAGCCCCCACAGTAATTCACCCCTCCACTTT	CASSPHSNSPLHF
TRBV19	few	TRBD1	TRBJ2-1	TGTGCCAGTAGTCCCGGACAGGCCTACAATGAGCAGTTCTTC	CASSPGQAYNEQFF
TRBV6-1	-	-	TRBJ2-4	TGTGCCAGCAGTGAAAGGAACCCAAACATTCAGTACTTC	CASSERNPNIQYF
TRBV14	many	-	TRBJ1-4	TGTGCCAGCAGCCAAGGCCCCTCGAGGATCACTAATGAAAAACTGTTTTTT	CASSQGPSRITNEKLFF
TRBV12-3/TRBV12-4	few	TRBD1	TRBJ2-7	TGTGCCAGCAGCCCTGGAGGGACAGGGAGTAACGAGCAGTACTTC	CASSPGGTGSNEQYF
TRBV24-1	few	TRBD2	TRBJ2-3	TGTGCCACCAGTGATTTGGGGAGGGCCAGCACAGATACGCAGTATTTT	CATSDLGRASTDTQYF
TRBV20-1	-	TRBD1	TRBJ2-7	TGCAGTGCCTTCCGACAGGGGAGGAACTACGAGCAGTACTTC	CSAFRQGRNYEQYF
TRBV6-5	-	-	TRBJ1-2	TGTGCCAGCAATCAACGGGGCAGGAACTATGGCTACACCTTC	CASNQRGRNYGYTF
TRBV20-1	-	TRBD1	TRBJ2-1	TGCAGTGCTATAAATCCCAATCATGGGACAGGGGCCTACAATGAGCAGTTCTTC	CSAINPNHGTGAYNEQFF
TRBV6-1	few	-	TRBJ2-1	TGTGCCAGCAGTCCCCCCGGACAGAATGAGCAGTTCTTC	CASSPPGQNEQFF
TRBV29-1	few	TRBD1	TRBJ2-7	TGCAGCGTTGAAGGACCGACAGGGTTCGGCTACGAGCAGTACTTC	CSVEGPTGFGYEQYF
TRBV12-3/TRBV12-4	many	-	TRBJ2-7	TGTGCCAGCAGCTTACTAGGCTACGAGCAGTACTTC	CASSLLGYEQYF
TRBV7-7	-	TRBD2	TRBJ2-2	TGTGCCAGCAGCCCAGCGGGGCGCGGGGAGCTGTTTTTT	CASSPAGRGELFF
TRBV20-1	-	TRBD2	TRBJ2-5	TGCAGTGCTAGGGCCAGCGGGAGGGTAGAGACCCAGTACTTC	CSARASGRVETQYF
TRBV24-1	-	TRBD2	TRBJ2-3	TGTGCCACCAGTGATAGAGGGACTAGCGGGGCTGTTGATACGCAGTATTTT	CATSDRGTSGAVDTQYF
TRBV7-8	few	-	TRBJ1-1	TGTGCCAGCAGCTATCGAGGTATTGAAGCTTTCTTT	CASSYRGIEAFF
TRBV5-1	-	TRBD2	TRBJ2-1	TGCGCCAGCAGCCTCGGACTAGCGGGGGGGCTATCCTACAATGAGCAGTTCTTC	CASSLGLAGGLSYNEQFF
TRBV6-2/TRBV6-3	few	TRBD2	TRBJ2-6	TGTGCCAGCAGTTACGCGGGACTATTAGGGACTGGGGCCAACGTCCTGACTTTC	CASSYAGLLGTGANVLTF
TRBV7-7	few	-	TRBJ2-5	TGTGCCAGCAGCTCAGGGGCATATCAAGAGACCCAGTACTTC	CASSSGAYQETQYF
TRBV20-1	-	-	TRBJ1-2	TGCAGCTTTGGAGACGGGGATATAGGATACACCTTC	CSFGDGDIGYTF
TRBV4-3	-	-	TRBJ1-2	TGCGCCAGCAGCCAAGAGCCCGGAAGATTCGGTGGCTACACCTTC	CASSQEPGRFGGYTF
TRBV3-1	-	-	TRBJ1-3	TGTGCCAGCAGCCAAAGCCCACAGGTGAGGGCTGAACCTCAGAACTCTGGAAACACCATATATTTT	CASSQSPQVRAEPQNSGNTIYF
TRBV6-5	-	-	TRBJ1-2	TGTGCCTACCTTGGCTACACCTTC	CAYLGYTF
TRBV7-2	few	TRBD2	TRBJ2-4	TGTGCCAGCAGCCCACTAGCCACCGCGGGGGGGAATATGCAGTACTTC	CASSPLATAGGNMQYF
TRBV29-1	-	TRBD1	TRBJ2-7	TGCAGCGTAAGACAGGGGGCTAGATACGAGCAGTACTTC	CSVRQGARYEQYF
TRBV4-3	-	TRBD1	TRBJ2-5	TGCGCCAGCAGCCAACACCGGACAGGGCCCCAAGAGACCCAGTACTTC	CASSQHRTGPQETQYF
TRBV5-1	many	-	TRBJ1-2	TGTGCCAGCAGTCTCTCGGGTAACTATGGCTACACCTTC	CASSLSGNYGYTF
TRBV7-2	-	TRBD2	TRBJ2-1	TGTGCCAGCAGCCTGAGGACTAGCGGGACCCACAATGAGCAGTTCTTC	CASSLRTSGTHNEQFF
TRBV10-3	few	TRBD2	TRBJ2-1	TGTGCCATCTCTCGGGGTAGCGGGAGCTCCGATGAGCAGCTCTTC	CAISRGSGSSDEQLF
TRBV19	-	TRBD1	TRBJ1-2	TGTGCCAGTAGTATGGACAGGGTCGGCTACACCTTC	CASSMDRVGYTF
TRBV20-1	-	TRBD2	TRBJ2-1	TGCAGTGCTAGCCTAGCGGGAGTAAGGTTGTACAATGAGCAGTTCTTC	CSASLAGVRLYNEQFF
TRBV12-3/TRBV12-4	-	-	TRBJ1-6	TGTGCCAGCAGTTTATCTGGTCTCAGGGCGCCCCTCCACTTT	CASSLSGLRAPLHF
TRBV6-1	many	-	TRBJ2-1	TGTGCCAGCACCCAGAGGAACAATGAGCAGTTCTTC	CASTQRNNEQFF
TRBV5-1	-	-	TRBJ1-2	TGCGCCAGCAGCTTGTCGGGGACGGCGCCTAATGGCTACACCTTC	CASSLSGTAPNGYTF
TRBV7-6	-	TRBD1	TRBJ2-2	TGTGCCAGCAGCAGGGGGACAGGATCGAACACCGGGGAGCTGTTTTTT	CASSRGTGSNTGELFF
TRBV12-3/TRBV12-4	-	-	TRBJ1-1	TGTGCCAGCAGTCAGAGAACGGGGGCGTCGGAAGCTTTCTTT	CASSQRTGASEAFF